These T cell receptor beta chains were read from a single sample in a study of cytomegalovirus exposure and HLA in healthy donors. Here immunoSEQ multiplex PCR was the method, and the copy in TCRdb shows in-frame clones only, minus some. The data contain about 94,000 clones, more than 60% of them singletons. The sequenced sample was PBMCs. These receptors were obtained from a man younger than 45 in good health and CMV-seronegative. Both conserved end residues are part of each CDR3. The order of the fields is CDR3 length, clone size, J gene, D gene, V gene, CDR3 protein, CDR3 DNA. D genes are given only for firm matches. Clone sizes are given selectively: once, few, many, or a class where the clone is expanded.

CDR3 length: 15
clone size: -
J gene: TRBJ2-7
D gene: TRBD2
V gene: TRBV18
CDR3 protein: CASSPPSSGGDEQYF
CDR3 DNA: TGTGCCAGCTCACCACCGTCTAGCGGGGGTGACGAGCAGTACTTC

CDR3 length: 14
clone size: -
J gene: TRBJ2-7
D gene: -
V gene: TRBV19
CDR3 protein: CASSILTGPYEQYF
CDR3 DNA: TGTGCCAGTAGTATTCTGACAGGACCCTACGAGCAGTACTTC

CDR3 length: 15
clone size: -
J gene: TRBJ2-7
D gene: TRBD2
V gene: TRBV19
CDR3 protein: CASSPASGNNYEQYF
CDR3 DNA: TGTGCCAGTAGTCCTGCTAGCGGTAACAACTACGAGCAGTACTTC

CDR3 length: 14
clone size: -
J gene: TRBJ2-2
D gene: -
V gene: TRBV27
CDR3 protein: CASTPLRRTGELFF
CDR3 DNA: TGTGCCAGCACCCCTCTTAGGCGGACCGGGGAGCTGTTTTTT

CDR3 length: 10
clone size: -
J gene: TRBJ2-7
D gene: -
V gene: TRBV20-1
CDR3 protein: CSATVFRQYF
CDR3 DNA: TGCAGTGCTACCGTTTTTCGGCAGTACTTC

CDR3 length: 11
clone size: -
J gene: TRBJ1-1
D gene: -
V gene: TRBV7-9
CDR3 protein: CASSRNTEAFF
CDR3 DNA: TGTGCCAGCAGCCGGAACACTGAAGCTTTCTTT

CDR3 length: 10
clone size: -
J gene: TRBJ2-7
D gene: -
V gene: TRBV20-1
CDR3 protein: CSASLHEQYF
CDR3 DNA: TGCAGTGCTAGCCTCCACGAGCAGTACTTC

CDR3 length: 15
clone size: few
J gene: TRBJ1-2
D gene: -
V gene: TRBV2
CDR3 protein: CASSGGVRGAYGYTF
CDR3 DNA: TGTGCCAGCAGTGGTGGGGTCAGGGGCGCCTATGGCTACACCTTC

CDR3 length: 14
clone size: -
J gene: TRBJ2-7
D gene: TRBD2
V gene: TRBV27
CDR3 protein: CAMTRGSSGEAKYF
CDR3 DNA: TGTGCCATGACTCGGGGATCTAGCGGGGAAGCTAAGTACTTC

CDR3 length: 14
clone size: -
J gene: TRBJ2-5
D gene: -
V gene: TRBV5-4
CDR3 protein: CASSLIETQETQYF
CDR3 DNA: TGTGCCAGCAGCTTGATAGAGACTCAGGAGACCCAGTACTTC

CDR3 length: 15
clone size: few
J gene: TRBJ1-1
D gene: -
V gene: TRBV9
CDR3 protein: CASSVVGGPNTEAFF
CDR3 DNA: TGTGCCAGCAGCGTAGTTGGGGGCCCGAACACTGAAGCTTTCTTT

CDR3 length: 12
clone size: few
J gene: TRBJ1-1
D gene: -
V gene: TRBV5-4
CDR3 protein: CASSLGAAEAFF
CDR3 DNA: TGTGCCAGCAGCTTGGGGGCAGCTGAAGCTTTCTTT

CDR3 length: 12
clone size: -
J gene: TRBJ1-2
D gene: -
V gene: TRBV2
CDR3 protein: CASSEQAYGYTF
CDR3 DNA: TGTGCCAGCAGTGAACAGGCCTATGGCTACACCTTC

CDR3 length: 13
clone size: few
J gene: TRBJ1-5
D gene: -
V gene: TRBV7-9
CDR3 protein: CASSSKGDQPQHF
CDR3 DNA: TGTGCCAGCAGCTCGAAGGGGGATCAGCCCCAGCATTTT

CDR3 length: 12
clone size: -
J gene: TRBJ2-1
D gene: -
V gene: TRBV25-1
CDR3 protein: CAVRFSYNEQFF
CDR3 DNA: TGTGCCGTCCGTTTCTCCTACAATGAGCAGTTCTTC

CDR3 length: 14
clone size: -
J gene: TRBJ2-7
D gene: TRBD2
V gene: TRBV5-4
CDR3 protein: CASSLGTSLNEQYF
CDR3 DNA: TGTGCCAGCAGCTTGGGGACTAGCCTTAACGAGCAGTACTTC

CDR3 length: 15
clone size: -
J gene: TRBJ1-5
D gene: TRBD1
V gene: TRBV6-1
CDR3 protein: CASSEHGTGGQPQHF
CDR3 DNA: TGTGCCAGCAGTGAACATGGGACAGGAGGTCAGCCCCAGCATTTT

CDR3 length: 13
clone size: -
J gene: TRBJ1-2
D gene: TRBD1
V gene: TRBV2
CDR3 protein: CATDPTGNYGYTF
CDR3 DNA: TGTGCGACCGACCCGACAGGGAACTATGGCTACACCTTC

CDR3 length: 12
clone size: -
J gene: TRBJ2-7
D gene: -
V gene: TRBV29-1
CDR3 protein: CSVEAGTYEQYF
CDR3 DNA: TGCAGCGTTGAGGCAGGAACCTACGAGCAGTACTTC

CDR3 length: 17
clone size: -
J gene: TRBJ2-2
D gene: -
V gene: TRBV14
CDR3 protein: CASSQVTIGILTGELFF
CDR3 DNA: TGTGCCAGCAGCCAAGTGACTATCGGAATCCTCACCGGGGAGCTGTTTTTT

CDR3 length: 16
clone size: -
J gene: TRBJ2-5
D gene: -
V gene: TRBV11-2
CDR3 protein: CASSSRDLAIKETQYF
CDR3 DNA: TGTGCCAGCAGCTCCAGAGACCTAGCGATCAAAGAGACCCAGTACTTC

CDR3 length: 15
clone size: few
J gene: TRBJ2-1
D gene: TRBD2
V gene: TRBV9
CDR3 protein: CASSVGGRTDNEQFF
CDR3 DNA: TGTGCCAGCAGCGTAGGCGGGAGGACCGACAATGAGCAGTTCTTC

CDR3 length: 15
clone size: -
J gene: TRBJ1-1
D gene: TRBD1
V gene: TRBV13
CDR3 protein: CASSDTGTGFAEAFF
CDR3 DNA: TGTGCCAGCAGCGATACCGGGACAGGCTTTGCTGAAGCTTTCTTT

CDR3 length: 14
clone size: -
J gene: TRBJ1-5
D gene: -
V gene: TRBV9
CDR3 protein: CASSVGGRNQPQHF
CDR3 DNA: TGTGCCAGCAGCGTAGGGGGGAGGAATCAGCCCCAGCATTTT

CDR3 length: 15
clone size: few
J gene: TRBJ2-3
D gene: -
V gene: TRBV19
CDR3 protein: CASSTFRDSTDTQYF
CDR3 DNA: TGTGCCAGCAGTACGTTCCGGGACTCCACAGATACGCAGTATTTT

CDR3 length: 15
clone size: once
J gene: TRBJ2-5
D gene: TRBD2
V gene: TRBV7-2
CDR3 protein: CASSLGLAGTETQYF
CDR3 DNA: TGTGCCAGCAGCTTAGGACTAGCGGGCACGGAGACCCAGTACTTC

CDR3 length: 16
clone size: -
J gene: TRBJ2-7
D gene: TRBD2
V gene: TRBV4-2
CDR3 protein: CASSQGLAGVQYEQYF
CDR3 DNA: TGTGCCAGCAGCCAAGGTCTAGCGGGAGTTCAGTACGAGCAGTACTTC

CDR3 length: 14
clone size: once
J gene: TRBJ1-6
D gene: -
V gene: TRBV5-1
CDR3 protein: CASSFRAGNSPLHF
CDR3 DNA: TGCGCCAGCAGTTTCAGGGCTGGTAATTCACCCCTCCACTTT

CDR3 length: 15
clone size: -
J gene: TRBJ1-1
D gene: -
V gene: TRBV10-3
CDR3 protein: CAISESGGPGTEAFF
CDR3 DNA: TGTGCCATCAGTGAGTCGGGGGGGCCAGGCACTGAAGCTTTCTTT

CDR3 length: 15
clone size: -
J gene: TRBJ1-1
D gene: TRBD1
V gene: TRBV4-2
CDR3 protein: CASSQDDRGDTEAFF
CDR3 DNA: TGTGCCAGCAGCCAAGATGACAGGGGTGACACTGAAGCTTTCTTT

CDR3 length: 14
clone size: few
J gene: TRBJ2-3
D gene: -
V gene: TRBV7-2
CDR3 protein: CASSLRDFFDTQYF
CDR3 DNA: TGTGCCAGCAGCCTCCGGGACTTTTTCGATACGCAGTATTTT

CDR3 length: 14
clone size: once
J gene: TRBJ2-7
D gene: -
V gene: TRBV6-5
CDR3 protein: CASSETGRSYEQYF
CDR3 DNA: TGTGCCAGCAGTGAGACAGGTCGGTCCTACGAGCAGTACTTC

CDR3 length: 17
clone size: -
J gene: TRBJ1-3
D gene: -
V gene: TRBV7-8
CDR3 protein: CASSPAGVEPSGNTIYF
CDR3 DNA: TGTGCCAGCAGCCCCGCGGGGGTGGAGCCCTCTGGAAACACCATATATTTT

CDR3 length: 17
clone size: -
J gene: TRBJ2-7
D gene: TRBD1
V gene: TRBV28
CDR3 protein: CASSLKLLGQGSYEQYF
CDR3 DNA: TGTGCCAGCAGTTTAAAGCTTCTGGGACAGGGGTCCTACGAGCAGTACTTC

CDR3 length: 16
clone size: -
J gene: TRBJ2-2
D gene: -
V gene: TRBV5-1
CDR3 protein: CASSLGGQTNTGELFF
CDR3 DNA: TGCGCCAGCAGCTTGGGAGGACAGACGAACACCGGGGAGCTGTTTTTT

CDR3 length: 17
clone size: -
J gene: TRBJ2-2
D gene: -
V gene: TRBV11-2
CDR3 protein: CASSLRPDNTNTGELFF
CDR3 DNA: TGTGCCAGCAGCTTACGGCCGGACAACACGAACACCGGGGAGCTGTTTTTT

CDR3 length: 16
clone size: once
J gene: TRBJ2-3
D gene: TRBD2
V gene: TRBV4-3
CDR3 protein: CASSQGGLAGTDTQYF
CDR3 DNA: TGCGCCAGCAGCCAGGGGGGACTAGCGGGAACAGATACGCAGTATTTT

CDR3 length: 15
clone size: -
J gene: TRBJ1-4
D gene: TRBD1
V gene: TRBV5-1
CDR3 protein: CASSFGTVTNEKLFF
CDR3 DNA: TGCGCCAGCAGCTTCGGGACAGTGACTAATGAAAAACTGTTTTTT

CDR3 length: 14
clone size: -
J gene: TRBJ2-5
D gene: -
V gene: TRBV11-2
CDR3 protein: CASSLTRSRETQYF
CDR3 DNA: TGTGCCAGCAGCTTAACCCGATCCCGGGAGACCCAGTACTTC

CDR3 length: 15
clone size: -
J gene: TRBJ1-5
D gene: -
V gene: TRBV5-1
CDR3 protein: CASSLAGTSNQPQHF
CDR3 DNA: TGCGCCAGCAGCTTGGCCGGGACAAGCAATCAGCCCCAGCATTTT

CDR3 length: 17
clone size: -
J gene: TRBJ2-7
D gene: TRBD2
V gene: TRBV7-2
CDR3 protein: CASSLRTSGRRVDEQYF
CDR3 DNA: TGTGCCAGCAGCCTCCGGACTAGCGGGAGGCGGGTTGACGAGCAGTACTTC

CDR3 length: 14
clone size: -
J gene: TRBJ2-5
D gene: TRBD1
V gene: TRBV5-4
CDR3 protein: CASSLDRGRETQYF
CDR3 DNA: TGTGCCAGCAGCCTAGACAGGGGGCGAGAGACCCAGTACTTC

CDR3 length: 18
clone size: few
J gene: TRBJ2-7
D gene: TRBD1
V gene: TRBV7-9
CDR3 protein: CSSSSPLLSGTGRYEQYF
CDR3 DNA: TGTTCCAGCAGCTCACCATTACTCTCCGGGACAGGAAGGTACGAGCAGTACTTC

CDR3 length: 11
clone size: -
J gene: TRBJ2-3
D gene: TRBD2
V gene: TRBV30
CDR3 protein: CALGGADTQYF
CDR3 DNA: TGTGCCTTGGGAGGGGCAGATACGCAGTATTTT

CDR3 length: 13
clone size: -
J gene: TRBJ2-1
D gene: -
V gene: TRBV6-6
CDR3 protein: CASSYPPPGEQFF
CDR3 DNA: TGTGCCAGCAGTTACCCCCCCCCAGGTGAGCAGTTCTTC

CDR3 length: 14
clone size: -
J gene: TRBJ2-7
D gene: TRBD2
V gene: TRBV30
CDR3 protein: CAWSVLAGDYEQYF
CDR3 DNA: TGTGCCTGGAGTGTCCTAGCGGGAGACTACGAGCAGTACTTC

CDR3 length: 17
clone size: -
J gene: TRBJ2-1
D gene: -
V gene: TRBV18
CDR3 protein: CASSPPNGYLTYNEQFF
CDR3 DNA: TGTGCCAGCTCACCACCAAACGGTTACTTAACCTACAATGAGCAGTTCTTC

CDR3 length: 15
clone size: -
J gene: TRBJ2-7
D gene: TRBD2
V gene: TRBV6-1
CDR3 protein: CASSLVAGRSYEQYF
CDR3 DNA: TGTGCCAGCAGTTTGGTAGCGGGGAGATCCTACGAGCAGTACTTC

CDR3 length: 18
clone size: -
J gene: TRBJ2-2
D gene: TRBD2
V gene: TRBV10-3
CDR3 protein: CAITATPAGGPDTEELFF
CDR3 DNA: TGTGCCATCACTGCGACTCCAGCGGGAGGGCCGGACACCGAGGAGCTGTTTTTT

CDR3 length: 11
clone size: -
J gene: TRBJ2-7
D gene: TRBD1
V gene: TRBV29-1
CDR3 protein: CSGQGSYEQYF
CDR3 DNA: TGCAGCGGACAGGGATCCTACGAGCAGTACTTC

CDR3 length: 16
clone size: -
J gene: TRBJ1-6
D gene: TRBD1
V gene: TRBV5-4
CDR3 protein: CASSLDRGPYNSPLHF
CDR3 DNA: TGTGCCAGCAGCCTCGACAGGGGGCCCTATAATTCACCCCTCCACTTT

CDR3 length: 17
clone size: -
J gene: TRBJ1-4
D gene: -
V gene: TRBV21-1
CDR3 protein: CASSREGGLATNEKLFF
CDR3 DNA: TGTGCCAGCAGTAGAGAGGGAGGGCTCGCAACTAATGAAAAACTGTTTTTT